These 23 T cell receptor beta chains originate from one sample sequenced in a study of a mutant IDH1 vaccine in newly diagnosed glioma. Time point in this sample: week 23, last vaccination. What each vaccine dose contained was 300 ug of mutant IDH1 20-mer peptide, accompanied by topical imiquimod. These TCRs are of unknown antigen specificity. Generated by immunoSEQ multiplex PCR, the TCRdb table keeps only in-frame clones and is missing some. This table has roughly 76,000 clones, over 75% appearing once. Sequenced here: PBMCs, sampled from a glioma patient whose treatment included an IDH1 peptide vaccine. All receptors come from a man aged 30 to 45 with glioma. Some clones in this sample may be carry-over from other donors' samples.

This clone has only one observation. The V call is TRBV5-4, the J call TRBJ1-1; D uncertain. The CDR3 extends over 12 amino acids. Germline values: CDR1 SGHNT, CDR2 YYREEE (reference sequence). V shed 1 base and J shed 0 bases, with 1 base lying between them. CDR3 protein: CASSLMNTEAFF. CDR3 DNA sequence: TGTGCCAGCAGCTTGATGAACACTGAAGCTTTCTTT.

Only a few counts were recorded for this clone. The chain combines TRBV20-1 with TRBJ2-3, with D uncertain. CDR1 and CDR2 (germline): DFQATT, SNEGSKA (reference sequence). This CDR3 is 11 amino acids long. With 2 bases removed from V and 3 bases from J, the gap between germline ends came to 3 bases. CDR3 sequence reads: CSARLTDTQYF. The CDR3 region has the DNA TGCAGTGCTAGACTAACAGATACGCAGTATTTT.

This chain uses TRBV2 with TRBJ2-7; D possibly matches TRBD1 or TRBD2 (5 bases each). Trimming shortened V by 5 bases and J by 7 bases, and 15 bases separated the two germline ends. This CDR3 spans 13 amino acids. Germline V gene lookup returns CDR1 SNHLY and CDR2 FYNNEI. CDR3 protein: CASSRDLASEQYF. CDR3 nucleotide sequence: TGTGCCAGCAGTCGGGACCTCGCGAGTGAGCAGTACTTC.

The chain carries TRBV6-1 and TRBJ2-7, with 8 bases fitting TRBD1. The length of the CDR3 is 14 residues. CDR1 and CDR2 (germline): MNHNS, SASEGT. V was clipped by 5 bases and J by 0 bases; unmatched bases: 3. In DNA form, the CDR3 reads TGTGCCAGCAGTACCGGACAGGGCTCCTACGAGCAGTACTTC. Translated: CASSTGQGSYEQYF.

CDR3 in DNA: TGTGCCTGTGGAAGGTCGTTCTACGAGCAGTACTTC. Translating gives CACGRSFYEQYF. The rearrangement uses TRBV30 and TRBJ2-7, with unresolved D. This CDR3 region has 12 residues. Germline lookup yields CDR1 GTSNPN and CDR2 SVGIG (reference sequence). V lost 6 bases to trimming and J lost 3 bases, with 12 bases between them.

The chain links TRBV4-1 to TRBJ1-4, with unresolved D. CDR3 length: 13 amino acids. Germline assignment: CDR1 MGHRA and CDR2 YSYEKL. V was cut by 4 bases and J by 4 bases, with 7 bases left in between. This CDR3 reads CASSRLLNEKLFF. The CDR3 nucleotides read TGCGCCAGCAGCCGCCTCCTTAATGAAAAACTGTTTTTT.

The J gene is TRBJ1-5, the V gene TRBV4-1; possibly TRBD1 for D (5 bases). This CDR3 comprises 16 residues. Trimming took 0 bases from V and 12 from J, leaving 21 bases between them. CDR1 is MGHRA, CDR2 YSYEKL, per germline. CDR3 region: CASSQDIGAGAGHQHF. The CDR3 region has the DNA TGCGCCAGCAGCCAAGATATAGGGGCTGGGGCAGGGCACCAGCATTTT.

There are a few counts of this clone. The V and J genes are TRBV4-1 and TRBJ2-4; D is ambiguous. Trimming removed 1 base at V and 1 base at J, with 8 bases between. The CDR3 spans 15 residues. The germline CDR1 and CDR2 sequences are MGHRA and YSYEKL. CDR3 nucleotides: TGCGCCAGCAGCCAAGTAGAAGGGGCCAAAAACATTCAGTACTTC. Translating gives CASSQVEGAKNIQYF.

CDR3 region: CASSEGPHLPPEQYF. The CDR3 DNA is TGTGCCAGCAGTGAGGGACCACATCTCCCTCCGGAGCAGTACTTC. J is TRBJ2-7 and V is TRBV6-1; D could derive from TRBD1 or TRBD2 (5 bases each). The V gene's germline CDR1 is MNHNS and CDR2 SASEGT. Between the trimmed V and J ends, which lost 3 bases and 7 bases, there was a span of 19 bases. The CDR3 runs to 15 residues.

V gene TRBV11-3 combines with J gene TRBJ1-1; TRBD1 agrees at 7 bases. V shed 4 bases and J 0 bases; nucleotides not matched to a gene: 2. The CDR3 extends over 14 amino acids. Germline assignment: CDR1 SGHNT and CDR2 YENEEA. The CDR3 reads CASSSTGVNTEAFF. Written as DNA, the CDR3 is TGTGCCAGCAGCTCAACAGGGGTGAACACTGAAGCTTTCTTT.

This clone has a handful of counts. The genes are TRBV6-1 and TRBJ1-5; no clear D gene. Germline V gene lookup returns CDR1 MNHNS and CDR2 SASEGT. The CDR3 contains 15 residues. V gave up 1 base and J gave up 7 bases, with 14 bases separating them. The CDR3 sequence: CASSEVRGLNQPQHF. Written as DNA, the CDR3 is TGTGCCAGCAGTGAAGTACGGGGTTTAAACCAGCCCCAGCATTTT.

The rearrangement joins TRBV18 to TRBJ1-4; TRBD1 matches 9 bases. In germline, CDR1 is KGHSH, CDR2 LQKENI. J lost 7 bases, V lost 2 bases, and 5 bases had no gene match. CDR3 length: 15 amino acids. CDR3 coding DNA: TGTGCCAGCTCACCAGGGACAGGGCCCCGTGAAAAACTGTTTTTT. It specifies CASSPGTGPREKLFF.

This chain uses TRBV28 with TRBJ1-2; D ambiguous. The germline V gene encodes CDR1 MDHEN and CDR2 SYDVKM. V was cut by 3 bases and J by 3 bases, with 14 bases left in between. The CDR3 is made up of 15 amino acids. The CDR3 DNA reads TGTGCCAGCAGTTTCGGTTTCGGCCTCGACTATGGCTACACCTTC. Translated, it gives CASSFGFGLDYGYTF.

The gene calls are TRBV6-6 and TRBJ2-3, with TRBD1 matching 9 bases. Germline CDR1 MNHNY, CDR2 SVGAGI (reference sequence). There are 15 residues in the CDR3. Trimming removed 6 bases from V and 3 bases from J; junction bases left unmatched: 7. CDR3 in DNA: TGTGCCAGCAGCGAAGACAGGGGGGGGACAGATACGCAGTATTTT. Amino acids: CASSEDRGGTDTQYF.

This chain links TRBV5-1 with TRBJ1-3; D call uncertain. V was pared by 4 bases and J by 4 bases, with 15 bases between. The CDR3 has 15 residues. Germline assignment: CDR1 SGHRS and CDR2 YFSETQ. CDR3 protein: CASSPGGIPGNTIYF. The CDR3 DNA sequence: TGCGCCAGCAGCCCAGGAGGGATACCGGGAAACACCATATATTTT. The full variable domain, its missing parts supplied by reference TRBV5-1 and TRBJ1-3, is KAGVTQTPRYLIKTRGQQVTLSCSPISGHRSVSWYQQTPGQGLQFLFEYFSETQRNKGNFPGRFSGRQFSNSRSEMNVSTLELGDSALYLCASSPGGIPGNTIYFGEGSWLTVV.

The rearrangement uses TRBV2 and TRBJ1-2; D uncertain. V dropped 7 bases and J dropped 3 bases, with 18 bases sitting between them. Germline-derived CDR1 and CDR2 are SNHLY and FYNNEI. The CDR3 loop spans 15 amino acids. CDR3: CASTPWTGKDYGYTF. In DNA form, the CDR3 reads TGTGCCAGCACCCCTTGGACGGGGAAGGACTATGGCTACACCTTC.

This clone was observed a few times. The CDR3 DNA follows: TGTGCCAGCAGCCGGACTCCTGAAGCTTTCTTT. It translates to CASSRTPEAFF. The genes are TRBV7-9 and TRBJ1-1, with unresolved D. The V and J ends lost 5 bases and 6 bases respectively, with 7 bases between them. Germline CDR1 reads SEHNR; CDR2 reads FQNEAQ (reference sequence). The CDR3 consists of 11 residues.

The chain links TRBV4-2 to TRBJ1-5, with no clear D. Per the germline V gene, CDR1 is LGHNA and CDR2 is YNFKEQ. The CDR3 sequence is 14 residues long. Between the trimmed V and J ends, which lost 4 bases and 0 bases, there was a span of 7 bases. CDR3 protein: CASSRSFSNQPQHF. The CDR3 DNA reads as TGTGCCAGCAGCCGTAGTTTTAGCAATCAGCCCCAGCATTTT.

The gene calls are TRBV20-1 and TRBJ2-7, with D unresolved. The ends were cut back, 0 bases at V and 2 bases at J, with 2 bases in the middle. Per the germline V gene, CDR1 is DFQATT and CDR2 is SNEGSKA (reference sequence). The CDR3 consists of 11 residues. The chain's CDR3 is CSARDTYEQYF. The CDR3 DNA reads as TGCAGTGCTAGAGACACCTACGAGCAGTACTTC.

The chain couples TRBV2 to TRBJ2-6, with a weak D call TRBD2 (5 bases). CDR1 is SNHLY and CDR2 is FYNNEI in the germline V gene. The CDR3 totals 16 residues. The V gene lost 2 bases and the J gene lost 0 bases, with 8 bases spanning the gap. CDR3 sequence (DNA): TGTGCCAGCAGTGAAATACGGGGCTCTGGGGCCAACGTCCTGACTTTC. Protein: CASSEIRGSGANVLTF. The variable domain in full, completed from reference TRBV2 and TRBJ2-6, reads EPEVTQTPSHQVTQMGQEVILRCVPISNHLYFYWYRQILGQKVEFLVSFYNNEISEKSEIFDDQFSVERPDGSNFTLKIRSTKLEDSAMYFCASSEIRGSGANVLTFGAGSRLTVL.

CDR3 protein: CASLVTGGIWDEQYF. The CDR3 DNA sequence: TGTGCCAGCCTAGTAACAGGGGGCATATGGGACGAGCAGTACTTC. The chain couples TRBV28 to TRBJ2-7; 9 nucleotides align to TRBD1. Per germline, CDR1 MDHEN and CDR2 SYDVKM. V was clipped by 8 bases and J by 5 bases; unmatched bases: 13. The CDR3 length is 15 residues.

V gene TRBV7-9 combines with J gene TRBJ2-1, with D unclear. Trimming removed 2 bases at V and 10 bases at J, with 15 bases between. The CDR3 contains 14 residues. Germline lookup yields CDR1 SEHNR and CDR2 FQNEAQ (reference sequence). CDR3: CASSLSGLAGEQFF. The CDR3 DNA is TGTGCCAGCAGCTTATCGGGCTTGGCTGGGGAGCAGTTCTTC.

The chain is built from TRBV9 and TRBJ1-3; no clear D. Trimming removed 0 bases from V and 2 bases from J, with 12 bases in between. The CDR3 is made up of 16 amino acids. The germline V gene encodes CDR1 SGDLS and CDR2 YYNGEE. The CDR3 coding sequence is TGTGCCAGCAGCGTAGCTCGAGGGTTTGCTGGAAACACCATATATTTT. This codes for CASSVARGFAGNTIYF.